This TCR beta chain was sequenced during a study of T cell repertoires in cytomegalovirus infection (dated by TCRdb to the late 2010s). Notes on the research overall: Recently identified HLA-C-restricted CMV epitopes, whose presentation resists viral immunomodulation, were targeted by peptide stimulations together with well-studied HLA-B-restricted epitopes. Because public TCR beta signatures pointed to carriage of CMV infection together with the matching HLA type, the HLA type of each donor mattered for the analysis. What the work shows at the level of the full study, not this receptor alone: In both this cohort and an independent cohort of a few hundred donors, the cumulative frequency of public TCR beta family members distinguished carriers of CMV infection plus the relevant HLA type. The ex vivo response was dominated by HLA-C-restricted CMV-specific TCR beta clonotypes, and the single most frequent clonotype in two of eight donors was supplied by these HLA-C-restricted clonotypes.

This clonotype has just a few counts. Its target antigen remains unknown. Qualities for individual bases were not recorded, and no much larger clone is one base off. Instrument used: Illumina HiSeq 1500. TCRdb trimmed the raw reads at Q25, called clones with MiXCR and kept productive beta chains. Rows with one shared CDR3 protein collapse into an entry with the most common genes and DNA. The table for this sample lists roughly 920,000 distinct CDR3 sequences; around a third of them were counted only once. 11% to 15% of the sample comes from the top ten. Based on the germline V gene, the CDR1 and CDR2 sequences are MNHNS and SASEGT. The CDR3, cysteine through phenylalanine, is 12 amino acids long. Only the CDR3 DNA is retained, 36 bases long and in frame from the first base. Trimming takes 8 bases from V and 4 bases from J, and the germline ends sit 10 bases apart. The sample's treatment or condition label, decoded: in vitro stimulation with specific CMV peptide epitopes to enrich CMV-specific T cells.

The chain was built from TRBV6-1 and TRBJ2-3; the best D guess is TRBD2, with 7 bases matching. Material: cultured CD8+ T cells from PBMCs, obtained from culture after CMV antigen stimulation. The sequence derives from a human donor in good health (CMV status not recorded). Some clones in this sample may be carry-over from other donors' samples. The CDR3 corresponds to CASEGGPDTQYF. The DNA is TGTGCCAGCGAGGGGGGGCCAGATACGCAGTATTTT.